This TCR beta chain comes out of a study of T and B cells in COVID-19 patients. Study at large: Most recovered patients had mild to moderate COVID-19 treated as outpatients. The study's findings and limits: Early severe-case samples and blood from mildly ill patients during symptoms were in short supply. At recovery TRB diversity and richness exceeded healthy donors, after highly clonal active COVID-19 repertoires. Of 2,331 TCR clusters found only in the recovered cohort, fewer than 35 had low generation probability.

Points on this clonotype: Its antigen remains unknown.

Trimming took 6 bases from V and 2 from J, leaving 16 bases between them. The CDR3 extends over 15 amino acids. Multiplex PCR with BIOMED2 TRB-A/B primer pools amplified TRB rearrangements. MiXCR was run by TCRdb on the multiplex PCR reads, yielding one entry per CDR3 protein. The data contain 15,000 or so distinct CDR3 sequences, roughly a quarter of them singletons. From blood, roughly 250-550 ng of genomic DNA served as TRB template. The V and J genes are TRBV12-3 or TRBV12-4 and TRBJ1-1; no clear D gene. This receptor was taken from a human donor who had recovered from COVID-19. The source material was blood. The CDR3 here is CASSAFMLGNTEAFF. Here the CDR3 DNA reads TGTGCCAGCAGCGCCTTTATGTTGGGTAACACTGAAGCTTTCTTT.